Shown below are 32 T cell receptor beta chains from a single sample sequenced in a study of STAT5B mutations in CD4+ large granular lymphocyte leukemia. The table came from immunoSEQ multiplex PCR; TCRdb's copy has only in-frame clones and leaves some out. The table shows about 21,000 clones, with 60% to 80% occurring only once. The sample comprised CD4+ T cells from blood buffy coats. The receptors stem from a human donor in good health.

This rearrangement joins TRBV4-3 to TRBJ2-6; D is undetermined. Germline lookup yields CDR1 LGHNA and CDR2 YSLEER. The CDR3 is 17 residues long. The germline V and J ends were trimmed by 0 bases and 0 bases, with 9 bases remaining between them. The CDR3 here is CASSQEGGGSGANVLTF. The CDR3 DNA sequence: TGCGCCAGCAGCCAAGAGGGTGGCGGCTCTGGGGCCAACGTCCTGACTTTC.

The chain links TRBV30 to TRBJ1-5; D is perhaps TRBD1 (6 bases). Germline V gene data show CDR1 as GTSNPN and CDR2 as SVGIG (reference sequence). V was clipped by 1 base and J by 2 bases, with 9 bases between them. The CDR3 length is 14 residues. CDR3 nucleotides: TGTGCCTGGAGTGAGGACAGTGGCAATCAGCCCCAGCATTTT. Amino acids: CAWSEDSGNQPQHF.

V usage is TRBV4-3 and J usage is TRBJ2-3; TRBD2 matches at 11 bases. This CDR3 region has 16 residues. Looked up from germline, CDR1 is LGHNA and CDR2 is YSLEER. The V and J ends lost 0 bases and 3 bases, in that order; junction bases with no gene match: 2. The CDR3 sequence is CASSQDLAGGTDTQYF. DNA for the CDR3: TGCGCCAGCAGCCAAGATTTAGCGGGAGGGACAGATACGCAGTATTTT.

The chain is built from TRBV5-1 and TRBJ1-4, with 8 bases fitting TRBD1. Germline CDR1 is SGHRS and CDR2 is YFSETQ. With 0 bases clipped from V and 2 bases from J, the junction kept 9 bases outside the gene matches. The CDR3 runs to 18 residues. The CDR3 protein is CASSLDDRGAKTNEKLFF. CDR3 nucleotide sequence: TGCGCCAGCAGCTTGGATGACAGGGGCGCGAAGACTAATGAAAAACTGTTTTTT.

This chain uses TRBV4-3 with TRBJ2-2, with 9 bases aligning to TRBD2. Germline CDR1 reads LGHNA; CDR2 reads YSLEER. The length of the CDR3 is 16 residues. V shed 4 bases, J shed 3 bases, and the junction held 6 bases outside the gene matches. This CDR3 is CASSRRGGRDTGELFF. As DNA, the CDR3 is TGCGCCAGCAGCCGGAGGGGCGGGAGGGACACCGGGGAGCTGTTTTTT.

This clone was recorded only once. The chain links TRBV7-8 to TRBJ2-3; D unclear. Germline lookup yields CDR1 SGHVS and CDR2 FQNEAQ. Trimming shortened V by 5 bases and J by 4 bases, and 13 bases separated the two germline ends. CDR3 length: 14 amino acids. CDR3 amino acids: CASSPLNPPDTQYF. In nucleotides, the CDR3 is TGTGCCAGCAGCCCCCTTAACCCCCCAGATACGCAGTATTTT.

Here the CDR3 reads CASSELAGSSDTQYF. The CDR3 coding sequence is TGTGCCAGCAGTGAATTAGCGGGAAGCTCAGATACGCAGTATTTT. The rearrangement uses TRBV2 and TRBJ2-3, with 8 bases matching TRBD2. The J segment lost 4 bases and the V segment lost 2 bases, leaving 5 bases of the junction unmatched. CDR1 SNHLY and CDR2 FYNNEI come from the germline V gene. The CDR3 has 15 amino acids.

V and J are TRBV28 and TRBJ2-7, with 7 bases lining up with TRBD2. Germline assignment: CDR1 MDHEN and CDR2 SYDVKM. After removal of 7 bases from V and 5 bases from J, the junction contained 14 bases not matched to a gene. The CDR3 totals 15 residues. CDR3 DNA: TGTGCCAGCACCCCCCGGTCGGGGGGTAGAGACGAGCAGTACTTC. It specifies CASTPRSGGRDEQYF.

This chain links TRBV2 with TRBJ1-5; a weak D match, TRBD1 (6 bases). Germline values: CDR1 SNHLY, CDR2 FYNNEI. The CDR3 totals 13 residues. V lost 6 bases, J lost 4 bases, and 10 bases lay in between. CDR3 in DNA: TGTGCCAGCAGCAGGGGTCTTAATCAGCCCCAGCATTTT. This codes for CASSRGLNQPQHF.

The CDR3 protein is CASSLSGGGRAREQFF. The CDR3 DNA sequence: TGTGCCAGCAGTTTATCAGGGGGAGGGCGGGCCAGGGAGCAGTTCTTC. The genes are TRBV27 and TRBJ2-1, with D perhaps matching TRBD2 (7 bases). CDR3 length: 16 residues. CDR1 is MNHEY and CDR2 is SMNVEV in the germline V gene (reference sequence). Trimming stripped 0 bases from V and 10 bases from J, with 19 bases between.

J is TRBJ2-3 and V is TRBV9; TRBD2 matches 9 bases. Germline V gene data show CDR1 as SGDLS and CDR2 as YYNGEE. The CDR3 has 15 amino acids. Trimming cost V 2 bases and J 7 bases; bases outside gene matches: 8. The CDR3 sequence is CASSVGLASGNTQYF. The DNA of the CDR3 is TGTGCCAGCAGCGTGGGACTAGCTAGTGGGAATACGCAGTATTTT.

The rearrangement links TRBV4-2 to TRBJ2-2; 10 bases are a match to TRBD2. This CDR3 is 19 amino acids long. The germline V gene has CDR1 LGHNA and CDR2 YNFKEQ. J was trimmed by 4 bases and V by 1 base; bases with no gene match: 12. This chain's CDR3 is CASSQGPLAGAVGTGELFF. CDR3 sequence (DNA): TGTGCCAGCAGCCAAGGTCCGCTAGCGGGAGCGGTAGGCACCGGGGAGCTGTTTTTT.

V and J are TRBV14 and TRBJ2-1; 7 bases fit TRBD1. The ends lost 3 bases at V and 1 base at J; junction bases unmatched: 9. The CDR3 contains 17 residues. Germline V CDR1 and CDR2: SGHDN, FVKESK. The CDR3 sequence is CASSQSTGAGSYNEQFF. CDR3 nucleotide sequence: TGTGCCAGCAGCCAGAGTACAGGGGCAGGTTCCTACAATGAGCAGTTCTTC.

The V and J genes are TRBV7-9 and TRBJ1-1; no reliable D call. The CDR3 length is 15 residues. Trimming took off 1 base at V and 1 base at J, with 10 bases between the two ends. Germline V lookup: CDR1 SEHNR, CDR2 FQNEAQ (reference sequence). CDR3 region: CASSLVGQRNTEAFF. Written as DNA, the CDR3 is TGTGCCAGCAGCTTAGTCGGGCAGAGGAACACTGAAGCTTTCTTT.

The chain combines TRBV5-4 with TRBJ2-5; tentatively, D is TRBD1 or TRBD2 (6 bases each). The CDR3 contains 14 residues. CDR1 SGHNT and CDR2 YYREEE come from the germline V gene (reference sequence). Trimming took 1 base from V and 4 from J, leaving 11 bases between them. The CDR3 bases are TGTGCCAGCAGCTTGAAGGGGGGCGTAGAGACCCAGTACTTC. This gives the protein CASSLKGGVETQYF.

The CDR3 DNA reads as TGTGCCAGCAGTCCCGTCGACAGCGGTTTCTATGGCTACACCTTC. Protein sequence: CASSPVDSGFYGYTF. The chain has TRBV2 and TRBJ1-2; TRBD1 is a possible D gene (5 bases). This CDR3 contains 15 residues. V shed 5 bases and J shed 4 bases, with 17 bases lying between them. Germline V lookup: CDR1 SNHLY, CDR2 FYNNEI.

The chain employs TRBV29-1 and TRBJ2-3; 13 nucleotides match TRBD2. The CDR3 consists of 19 residues. Per germline, CDR1 SQVTM and CDR2 ANQGSEA. Losses at the gene ends were 5 bases for V and 0 bases for J; bases not matched to a gene: 14. CDR3 in amino acids: CSVLGIGLAGDPSTDTQYF. For the CDR3, the DNA is TGCAGCGTTCTGGGCATCGGACTAGCGGGAGACCCTAGCACAGATACGCAGTATTTT.

This sequence joins TRBV11-2 and TRBJ2-6; no definite D call. Germline V gene data show CDR1 as SGHAT and CDR2 as FQNNGV. This CDR3 is built from 14 residues. Deletions cut 0 bases from V and 3 bases from J, with 3 bases between. The CDR3 here is CASSLDGGANVLTF. The DNA for the CDR3 is TGTGCCAGCAGCTTAGACGGTGGGGCCAACGTCCTGACTTTC.

The rearrangement uses TRBV19 and TRBJ1-5; a weak D match, TRBD1 (6 bases). In germline, CDR1 is LNHDA, CDR2 SQIVND (reference sequence). Trimming left V 5 bases short and J 6 bases short, with 17 bases between. The CDR3 extends over 15 amino acids. DNA of the CDR3: TGTGCCAGTAGTTCCAGAAAAGGGGGAGGTCAGCCCCAGCATTTT. Translation: CASSSRKGGGQPQHF.

The chain uses TRBV16 and TRBJ1-5; 8 bases align to TRBD1. Germline V gives CDR1 KGHSY, CDR2 FQNENV. Trimming took 6 bases from V and 2 from J; bases not matched to a gene: 3. The CDR3 loop spans 14 amino acids. The DNA of the CDR3 is TGTGCCAGCAGGGGGACAGGACGCAATCAGCCCCAGCATTTT. This sequence encodes CASRGTGRNQPQHF.

The chain is built from TRBV5-1 and TRBJ2-2; the match to TRBD1 covers 7 bases. Germline V gene lookup returns CDR1 SGHRS and CDR2 YFSETQ. The CDR3 has 16 residues. Losses at the gene ends were 2 bases for V and 5 bases for J; bases not matched to a gene: 9. The CDR3 here is CASSFVRGRGTGELFF. CDR3 nucleotide sequence: TGCGCCAGCAGCTTCGTAAGGGGGCGAGGAACCGGGGAGCTGTTTTTT.

The rearrangement links TRBV2 to TRBJ1-3, with D perhaps TRBD1 (5 bases). Trimming removed 1 base from V and 4 bases from J, with 14 bases in between. Germline lookup yields CDR1 SNHLY and CDR2 FYNNEI. The CDR3 extends over 16 amino acids. The DNA of the CDR3 is TGTGCCAGCAGTGAAGGCCGTACGGGGGTCGGAAACACCATATATTTT. Amino acids: CASSEGRTGVGNTIYF.

The chain recombines TRBV5-4 with TRBJ2-2; D perhaps matches TRBD1 (5 bases). V was clipped by 2 bases and J by 0 bases, with 11 bases between them. The CDR3 is 16 residues long. The germline V gene encodes CDR1 SGHNT and CDR2 YYREEE (reference sequence). As DNA, the CDR3 is TGTGCCAGCAGCTTCCAGGGCCGGTCGAACACCGGGGAGCTGTTTTTT. Its translation is CASSFQGRSNTGELFF.

Written as DNA, the CDR3 is TGTGCCAGCAGCTTGCCCCAAGGCAGGGATCTTGAAAACATTCAGTACTTC. This encodes CASSLPQGRDLENIQYF. This rearrangement joins TRBV5-5 to TRBJ2-4; perhaps TRBD1 as D (5 bases). V lost 1 base, J lost 5 bases, and 19 bases lay in between. This CDR3 has 17 amino acids. The germline CDR1 and CDR2 sequences are SGHKS and YYEKEE (reference sequence).

The chain employs TRBV2 and TRBJ2-1; 10 bases fit TRBD2. CDR1 and CDR2 (germline): SNHLY, FYNNEI. The CDR3 length is 15 residues. V was clipped by 8 bases and J by 2 bases; unmatched bases: 6. CDR3 sequence (DNA): TGTGCCAGCGCCGCGGGGACTAGCGCCTACAATGAGCAGTTCTTC. It is translated as CASAAGTSAYNEQFF.

The gene calls are TRBV7-3 and TRBJ2-1, with TRBD2 matching 7 bases. Per the germline V gene, CDR1 is SGHTA and CDR2 is FQGTGA. V shed 5 bases, J shed 8 bases, and the junction held 12 bases outside the gene matches. This CDR3 is 15 amino acids long. The CDR3 protein is CASSPYPGTTDEQFF. The CDR3 nucleotides are TGTGCCAGCAGCCCCTACCCTGGGACTACGGATGAGCAGTTCTTC.

This clone occurred a few times. The chain employs TRBV6-5 and TRBJ1-1, with 7 bases lining up with TRBD1. From germline, CDR1 is MNHEY and CDR2 SVGAGI. The CDR3 has 14 amino acids. J gave up 1 base and V 7 bases, and 6 bases lay outside the gene matches. CDR3 nucleotides: TGTGCCAGCACCAGGGGGACAGAGAACACTGAAGCTTTCTTT. It encodes CASTRGTENTEAFF.

The chain joins TRBV28 to TRBJ2-7; D is tentatively TRBD1 or TRBD2 (5 bases each). CDR3 length equals 15 residues. Trimming stripped 5 bases from V and 2 bases from J, with 16 bases between. CDR1 is MDHEN and CDR2 is SYDVKM in the germline V gene. This CDR3 is CASSTRQTGTYEQYF. The CDR3 nucleotides are TGTGCCAGCAGTACCCGACAGACGGGGACCTACGAGCAGTACTTC.

The V and J genes are TRBV11-3 and TRBJ2-2; 9 positions match TRBD1. CDR3 length: 18 residues. Germline V CDR1 and CDR2: SGHNT, YENEEA. J gave up 2 bases and V 1 base, and 8 bases lay outside the gene matches. CDR3 DNA sequence: TGTGCCAGCAGCTTAGTTCTGGGACAGGGATCCAACACCGGGGAGCTGTTTTTT. Translation: CASSLVLGQGSNTGELFF.

This clone was seen more than once but under ten times. This chain connects TRBV28 to TRBJ1-5; TRBD1 aligns across 8 bases. Germline V gives CDR1 MDHEN, CDR2 SYDVKM. Trimming cost V 5 bases and J 7 bases; bases outside gene matches: 10. The CDR3 has 15 residues. The CDR3 spells CASSLTRTGRQPQHF. DNA of the CDR3: TGTGCCAGCAGTCTAACTCGGACAGGGAGGCAGCCCCAGCATTTT.

The chain couples TRBV11-2 to TRBJ2-7; unclear D gene. CDR3 length: 11 residues. Looked up from germline, CDR1 is SGHAT and CDR2 is FQNNGV. V lost 4 bases and J lost 0, with 1 base in between. The CDR3 nucleotides are TGTGCCAGCAGCTCCTCCTACGAGCAGTACTTC. As protein: CASSSSYEQYF.

The chain recombines TRBV7-2 with TRBJ2-3, with 15 bases fitting TRBD2. This CDR3 has 15 residues. Germline-derived CDR1 and CDR2 are SGHTA and FQGNSA. Trimming took 5 bases from V and 5 from J; bases not matched to a gene: 2. CDR3 region: CASSGLAGGVDTQYF. CDR3 sequence (DNA): TGTGCCAGCAGCGGACTAGCGGGAGGGGTAGATACGCAGTATTTT.